The T cell receptor beta chain under discussion was sequenced for a study of cytomegalovirus exposure and HLA in healthy donors. This CDR3 has 16 amino acids. Germline CDR1 reads MNHNY; CDR2 reads SVGAGI (reference sequence). The V and J ends lost 5 bases and 1 base, in that order; junction bases with no gene match: 3. This clone was seen just once. Profiling relied on immunoSEQ multiplex PCR, and the TCRdb table lists in-frame clones only, not all of them. The sample carries about 82,000 clones, 85% to 95% recorded once. Sequenced material: PBMCs. The sequence derives from a man between 18 and 35 years old in good health and CMV-seronegative. V gene TRBV6-6 combines with J gene TRBJ2-6; 9 bases are a match to TRBD2. The CDR3 loop is CASSIAGASGANVLTF. The CDR3 DNA follows: TGTGCCAGCAGTATAGCGGGGGCTTCTGGGGCCAACGTCCTGACTTTC.